These 15 T cell receptor beta chains originate from one sample sequenced in a study of OX40 agonist ivuxolimab in advanced cancers. The protocol was immunoSEQ multiplex PCR, while the TCRdb copy is restricted to in-frame clones and leaves out a portion. This table has 75,000 to 100,000 clones, 91% appearing once. The sample here was CD4+ or CD8+ T cells sorted from blood, taken in a trial of the OX40 agonist ivuxolimab. These receptors were taken from an adult with an advanced solid tumor such as melanoma, head and neck, liver or kidney cancer.

The chain carries TRBV27 and TRBJ2-3; D remains ambiguous. This CDR3 contains 15 residues. The germline V and J ends were trimmed by 2 bases and 4 bases, with 13 bases remaining between them. Germline values: CDR1 MNHEY, CDR2 SMNVEV (reference sequence). The CDR3 bases are TGTGCCAGCAGTTTAGGAGAGTACCATGCAGATACGCAGTATTTT. Its translation: CASSLGEYHADTQYF.

The chain carries TRBV28 and TRBJ2-7; 9 bases are shared with TRBD1. Germline-derived CDR1 and CDR2 are MDHEN and SYDVKM. The CDR3 contains 12 residues. J lost 1 base, V lost 8 bases, and 0 bases had no gene match. The CDR3 DNA sequence: TGTGCCAGCGGACAGGGGTCCTACGAGCAGTACTTC. Translating gives CASGQGSYEQYF.

The chain links TRBV30 to TRBJ2-7, with unresolved D. This CDR3 comprises 11 residues. Germline V gene data show CDR1 as GTSNPN and CDR2 as SVGIG (reference sequence). V was trimmed by 1 base and J by 6 bases, leaving 7 bases between them. CDR3 sequence reads: CAWSGVGEQYF. For the CDR3, the DNA is TGTGCCTGGAGTGGTGTGGGCGAGCAGTACTTC.

Points on this clone: The same CDR3 is also encoded by other DNA sequences in this sample. The chain carries TRBV7-9 and TRBJ1-4, with unresolved D. The CDR3 contains 14 residues. Between the trimmed V and J ends, which lost 1 base and 3 bases, there was a span of 6 bases. The germline V gene encodes CDR1 SEHNR and CDR2 FQNEAQ (reference sequence). For the CDR3, the DNA is TGTGCCAGCAGCTTAGGAGGGTCTAATGAAAAACTGTTTTTT. This translates into CASSLGGSNEKLFF.

The V call is TRBV7-2, the J call TRBJ2-7; 8 bases line up with TRBD1. Looked up from germline, CDR1 is SGHTA and CDR2 is FQGNSA. This CDR3 has 16 residues. Losses at the gene ends were 1 base for V and 1 base for J; bases not matched to a gene: 6. This chain's CDR3 is CASSLGSRGPSYEQYF. CDR3 bases: TGTGCCAGCAGCTTAGGAAGCAGGGGGCCTTCCTACGAGCAGTACTTC. Using reference TRBV7-2 and TRBJ2-7 for the parts outside the CDR3, the full variable domain is GAGVSQSPSNKVTEKGKDVELRCDPISGHTALYWYRQSLGQGLEFLIYFQGNSAPDKSGLPSDRFSAERTGGSVSTLTIQRTQQEDSAVYLCASSLGSRGPSYEQYFGPGTRLTVT.

The rearrangement uses TRBV19 and TRBJ2-7, with a weak D call TRBD1 (5 bases). The germline V and J ends were trimmed by 5 bases and 6 bases, with 11 bases remaining between them. The germline V gene encodes CDR1 LNHDA and CDR2 SQIVND (reference sequence). The CDR3 spans 12 residues. In DNA form, the CDR3 reads TGTGCCAGTAGTGACAGCCTGGGCGAGCAGTACTTC. Residues: CASSDSLGEQYF.

This clone was observed a few times. The chain recombines TRBV7-9 with TRBJ2-7, with D unresolved. Germline V CDR1 and CDR2: SEHNR, FQNEAQ (reference sequence). Deletions cut 4 bases from V and 4 bases from J, with 8 bases between. This CDR3 is 12 amino acids long. CDR3 bases: TGTGCCAGCAGCTCTCTGGGGTACGAGCAGTACTTC. It is translated as CASSSLGYEQYF.

The chain uses TRBV5-1 and TRBJ2-1; TRBD2 might be the D (5 bases). V was clipped by 3 bases and J by 2 bases, with 6 bases between them. The CDR3 is 13 residues long. In germline, CDR1 is SGHRS, CDR2 YFSETQ. The CDR3 region is CASSSGTYNEQFF. The CDR3 coding sequence is TGCGCCAGCAGCTCCGGGACCTACAATGAGCAGTTCTTC.

The J gene is TRBJ1-3, the V gene TRBV5-1; D is perhaps TRBD1 (6 bases). CDR1 and CDR2 from the germline V gene are SGHRS and YFSETQ. CDR3 size: 18 residues. The ends were cut back, 4 bases at V and 0 bases at J, with 20 bases in the middle. Here the CDR3 DNA reads TGCGCCAGCAGCCCCCTCGGACAGCCATCTCTCTCTGGAAACACCATATATTTT. The encoded protein is CASSPLGQPSLSGNTIYF.

V and J are TRBV10-3 and TRBJ2-1; 10 nucleotides agree with TRBD2. Trimming took 0 bases from V and 8 from J; bases not matched to a gene: 16. The CDR3 runs to 19 residues. The germline V gene has CDR1 ENHRY and CDR2 SYGVKD. The CDR3 reads CAISESVRGPSGRGDEQFF. CDR3 DNA sequence: TGTGCCATCAGTGAGTCGGTACGGGGCCCGAGCGGGAGGGGTGATGAGCAGTTCTTC.

The chain employs TRBV5-4 and TRBJ1-2; D remains unclear. The CDR3 loop spans 14 amino acids. V lost 0 bases, J lost 8 bases, and 14 bases lay in between. CDR1 is SGHNT and CDR2 is YYREEE in the germline V gene (reference sequence). The CDR3 region has the DNA TGTGCCAGCAGCTTGGCGCTAGGGTACCGAGGCTACACCTTC. Amino acid sequence: CASSLALGYRGYTF.

The rearrangement joins TRBV5-4 to TRBJ2-3, with D possibly being TRBD2 (5 bases). Trimming cost V 0 bases and J 2 bases, with 10 bases left between them. The CDR3 is 15 residues long. Germline CDR1 reads SGHNT; CDR2 reads YYREEE (reference sequence). CDR3: CASSLAGTVTDTQYF. In DNA form, the CDR3 reads TGTGCCAGCAGCTTGGCGGGAACGGTCACAGATACGCAGTATTTT.

The rearrangement joins TRBV4-3 to TRBJ1-2; D perhaps matches TRBD1 (5 bases). CDR1 is LGHNA, CDR2 YSLEER, per germline. The CDR3 is 14 amino acids. V lost 1 base and J 7 bases, leaving 13 bases between the germline ends. In nucleotides, the CDR3 is TGCGCCAGCAGCCAAGCAGTCACAGGTTTTGGCTACACCTTC. Encoded protein: CASSQAVTGFGYTF.

The chain combines TRBV27 with TRBJ2-2; D is possibly TRBD1 (6 bases). The CDR3 sequence is 14 residues long. V lost 6 bases and J 11 bases, leaving 19 bases between the germline ends. Germline CDR1 is MNHEY and CDR2 is SMNVEV (reference sequence). The CDR3 nucleotides read TGTGCCAGCAGATACAGGGTTGGGTTCGGTGAGCTGTTTTTT. Encoded protein: CASRYRVGFGELFF.

The chain has TRBV27 and TRBJ2-7; D is undetermined. The CDR3 has 11 residues. Germline loops: CDR1 MNHEY, CDR2 SMNVEV (reference sequence). Trimming pared 8 bases from V and 6 bases from J, leaving 11 bases between. The CDR3 loop is CASADLGEQYF. Written as DNA, the CDR3 is TGTGCCAGCGCCGATCTTGGCGAGCAGTACTTC.